This T cell receptor beta chain was sequenced during a study of blood T cells in healthy people across ages. The germline V gene encodes CDR1 MNHEY and CDR2 SVGEGT. Germline trimming cut 4 bases from V and 5 bases from J; bases unmatched to any gene: 13. This CDR3 comprises 16 residues. A J-beta primer mix and a sample-barcoded 5' primer were used in a second PCR of roughly 6 to 11 cycles. TCRdb re-analysed the 5' RACE reads in MiXCR, keeping a single row per CDR3 protein. The sample gives roughly 1.9 million distinct CDR3 sequences, about two fifths of which show up once; 20% to 25% is in the top ten.

The sequenced sample consisted of blood. The sequence came from a human donor in good health. This sequence joins TRBV6-2 or TRBV6-3 and TRBJ2-7, with TRBD2 matching over 8 bases. The DNA for the CDR3 is TGTGCCAGCAGTTTCACCCTTGCGGGAGGATTCCACGAGCAGTACTTC. As protein: CASSFTLAGGFHEQYF.